The 18 T cell receptor beta chains below come from one sample, sequenced in a study of response to subunit inactivated influenza vaccine. Each CDR3 protein gets one entry after TCRdb re-called the RT-PCR reads with MiXCR. This sample carries about 310,000 distinct CDR3 sequences, around 20% of them seen once, and the ten largest clones take over 9%. Sequenced here: PBMCs from blood, sampled approximately 20 months after vaccination. These receptors originate from a man in his fifties or sixties who received an inactivated influenza vaccine.

In this sample, this clonotype turned up a few times. The junction does not match germline at one end; this may be a read error. This chain connects TRBV29-1 to TRBJ1-1; weak D call: TRBD1 (6 bases). CDR1 and CDR2 from the germline V gene are SQVTM and ANQGSEA. This CDR3 has 10 residues. CDR3 DNA sequence: TGCAGCGTGGAAGACAGGGAAGCTTTCTTT. It yields the protein CSVEDREAFF. Using reference TRBV29-1 and TRBJ1-1 for the parts outside the CDR3, the full variable domain is SAVISQKPSRDICQRGTSLTIQCQVDSQVTMMFWYRQQPGQSLTLIATANQGSEATYESGFVIDKFPISRPNLTFSTLTVSNMSPEDSSIYLCSVEDREAFFGQGTRLTVV.

In its sample, this clonotype was seen a few times. V is TRBV7-8 and J is TRBJ2-1; 9 bases are shared with TRBD2. V dropped 3 bases and J dropped 5; count of bases not matched to a gene: 11. Germline V lookup: CDR1 SGHVS, CDR2 FQNEAQ. The CDR3 length is 17 residues. CDR3 nucleotide sequence: TGTGCCAGCAGCTTTTCAACCGGGACTAGCCTCAACAATGAGCAGTTCTTC. Amino acids: CASSFSTGTSLNNEQFF.

The chain links TRBV4-3 to TRBJ2-7; possible D gene TRBD2, 5 bases. Germline values: CDR1 LGHNA, CDR2 YSLEER. With 1 base removed from V and 4 bases from J, the gap between germline ends came to 11 bases. This CDR3 comprises 14 residues. The CDR3 here is CASSQAREGYEQYF. The CDR3 nucleotides read TGCGCCAGCAGCCAAGCGCGTGAGGGTTACGAGCAGTACTTC.

This clonotype was detected many times. J is TRBJ1-6 and V is TRBV18; a weak D match, TRBD1 (6 bases). The CDR3 length is 14 residues. The V gene lost 3 bases and the J gene lost 13 bases, with 16 bases spanning the gap. Germline values: CDR1 KGHSH, CDR2 LQKENI. The chain's CDR3 is CASSPAGGGHPLHF. The DNA for the CDR3 is TGTGCCAGCTCACCGGCAGGTGGGGGACACCCCCTCCACTTT.

On this clonotype: A junction end diverges from the germline sequence, so it may reflect a read error. This chain joins TRBV7-9 and TRBJ2-5; a weak D match, TRBD1 (6 bases). The length of the CDR3 is 14 residues. CDR1 and CDR2 (germline): SEHNR, FQNEAQ (reference sequence). The CDR3 reads CASSWSTGLEIQYF. The DNA for the CDR3 is TGTGCCAGCAGCTGGAGCACAGGGCTGGAGATCCAGTACTTC.

For this clonotype: At one end the junction does not follow the germline gene, possibly because of a read error. This chain joins TRBV7-2 and TRBJ1-1, with D possibly being TRBD1 (5 bases). This CDR3 contains 14 residues. From germline, CDR1 is SGHTA and CDR2 FQGNSA. This CDR3 is CACSLLPGGTEAFF. As DNA, the CDR3 is TGTGCCTGCAGCTTACTCCCCGGGGGTACTGAAGCTTTCTTT.

V is TRBV7-9 and J is TRBJ2-1, with D possibly matching TRBD1 (6 bases). Trimming removed 4 bases at V and 8 bases at J, with 18 bases between. The CDR3 is 15 amino acids. Per germline, CDR1 SEHNR and CDR2 FQNEAQ (reference sequence). The CDR3 loop reads CASSSPGHLRDEQFF. The DNA for the CDR3 is TGTGCCAGCAGCTCCCCGGGACACCTTCGGGATGAGCAGTTCTTC.

CDR3 sequence (DNA): TGCGCCAGCAGCTTGCTAGCGGGAGATGTCGGGGAGCTGTTTTTT. This codes for CASSLLAGDVGELFF. The chain employs TRBV5-1 and TRBJ2-2; TRBD2 aligns across 10 bases. The germline CDR1 and CDR2 sequences are SGHRS and YFSETQ. The J segment lost 7 bases and the V segment lost 1 base, leaving 4 bases of the junction unmatched. The CDR3 contains 15 residues.

The rearrangement links TRBV5-1 to TRBJ1-2, with 9 bases identical to TRBD1. The CDR3 runs 13 residues. Germline CDR1 SGHRS, CDR2 YFSETQ. The V and J ends lost 2 bases and 6 bases, in that order; junction bases with no gene match: 2. CDR3 protein: CASSLWTGDGYTF. The CDR3 coding sequence is TGCGCCAGCAGCTTATGGACAGGGGATGGCTACACCTTC.

CDR3 sequence reads: CASSLALSVNEQYF. The CDR3, as DNA: TGTGCCAGCAGCTTGGCGCTGAGCGTCAACGAGCAGTACTTC. The chain carries TRBV5-6 and TRBJ2-7; D unclear. The V gene lost 0 bases and the J gene lost 5 bases, with 12 bases spanning the gap. This CDR3 is 14 amino acids long. CDR1 is SGHDT and CDR2 is YYEEEE in the germline V gene.

This clonotype appeared a few times. V gene TRBV10-3 combines with J gene TRBJ2-3; perhaps TRBD2 as D (5 bases). The V end was cut by 7 bases, the J end by 4 bases, with 9 bases between. The germline V gene has CDR1 ENHRY and CDR2 SYGVKD. This CDR3 has 12 residues. The CDR3 DNA is TGTGCCATCAACGGAGGTCCAGATACGCAGTATTTT. Translated, it gives CAINGGPDTQYF.

This clonotype was seen repeatedly, ten times or more. The chain couples TRBV5-1 to TRBJ1-5; 7 nucleotides line up with TRBD1. Trimming removed 0 bases from V and 3 bases from J; junction bases left unmatched: 3. The CDR3 extends over 15 amino acids. In germline, CDR1 is SGHRS, CDR2 YFSETQ. The CDR3 DNA reads as TGCGCCAGCAGCTTGGCGGGACAGCTCAATCAGCCCCAGCATTTT. This codes for CASSLAGQLNQPQHF.

This rearrangement joins TRBV3-1 to TRBJ1-2; D is ambiguous. Trimming left V 4 bases short and J 2 bases short, with 5 bases between. Looked up from germline, CDR1 is LGHDT and CDR2 is YNNKEL (reference sequence). CDR3 length: 12 amino acids. CDR3 protein: CASSRRNYGYTF. DNA for the CDR3: TGTGCCAGCAGCCGAAGGAACTATGGCTACACCTTC.

In its sample, this clonotype was seen many times. Germline is not matched at one junction end, which may reflect a read error. The chain has TRBV20-1 and TRBJ2-5; tentatively, D is TRBD1 (6 bases). The length of the CDR3 is 14 residues. CDR1 and CDR2 (germline): DFQATT, SNEGSKA (reference sequence). The CDR3 loop is CSASSQGNQGTQYF. The CDR3 DNA reads as TGCAGTGCTAGTAGTCAGGGGAATCAAGGGACCCAGTACTTC.

This chain joins TRBV20-1 and TRBJ2-1; D gene uncertain. The CDR3 is 14 amino acids. V lost 3 bases and J 10 bases, leaving 19 bases between the germline ends. CDR1 and CDR2 (germline): DFQATT, SNEGSKA (reference sequence). CDR3 bases: TGCAGTGCTAGTTATTGGCAGGACCCTAGGGAGCAGTTCTTC. Translated: CSASYWQDPREQFF.

The V call is TRBV20-1, the J call TRBJ1-1; the D gene is possibly TRBD1 (5 bases). There are 15 residues in the CDR3. Trimming stripped 0 bases from V and 1 base from J, with 12 bases between. CDR1 and CDR2 from the germline V gene are DFQATT and SNEGSKA (reference sequence). The CDR3 spells CSARDPRGGNTEAFF. The CDR3 region has the DNA TGCAGTGCTAGAGATCCCCGGGGGGGGAACACTGAAGCTTTCTTT.

This clonotype was seen a few times. The junction does not match germline at one end; this may be a read error. The chain combines TRBV4-2 with TRBJ2-1; 14 nucleotides agree with TRBD2. Germline V lookup: CDR1 LGHNA, CDR2 YNFKEQ. The CDR3 loop spans 15 amino acids. The CDR3: CASSQDRLAGGPLLF. The CDR3 DNA sequence: TGTGCCAGCAGCCAAGACCGACTAGCGGGAGGGCCGCTCCTCTTC.

The chain recombines TRBV2 with TRBJ2-3; D is unclear. The CDR3 is 12 amino acids. Trimming cost V 4 bases and J 6 bases, with 8 bases left between them. CDR1 SNHLY and CDR2 FYNNEI come from the germline V gene. The CDR3 coding sequence is TGTGCCAGCAGTGCCTATATCGATACGCAGTATTTT. Its translation is CASSAYIDTQYF. Supplemented by reference TRBV2 and TRBJ2-3, the full variable domain reads EPEVTQTPSHQVTQMGQEVILRCVPISNHLYFYWYRQILGQKVEFLVSFYNNEISEKSEIFDDQFSVERPDGSNFTLKIRSTKLEDSAMYFCASSAYIDTQYFGPGTRLTVL.